A single T cell receptor (beta chain) is shown here with its context. Its antigen is undetermined. The length of the CDR3 is 16 residues. Unmatched junction bases numbered 8, after V lost 2 bases and J lost 3 bases. This entry belongs to a study of blood T cells in healthy people across ages. Across the study: Per two T cells, template switching captured roughly one barcoded beta molecule. Whole-study results and caveats: Relative to aged donors, long-lived donors carried more naive CD4+ cells and displayed higher diversity. Underestimates were what the diversity estimates from one million T cells were considered to be.

It was with a sample-barcoded 5' primer and a J-beta primer mix that a second PCR of roughly 6 to 12 cycles was run. The template-switch adaptor, which had 12 random nucleotides, put a tag on each cDNA molecule. TCRdb recomputed calls from the 5' RACE reads with MiXCR, one row per CDR3 protein. The sample contains about 900,000 distinct CDR3 sequences, under 80% of which appear only once. Specimen: blood. This clonotype originated in a man younger than 45 in good health. The chain has TRBV12-3 or TRBV12-4 and TRBJ2-5; 8 nucleotides line up with TRBD2. DNA for the CDR3: TGTGCCAGCAGTTTATGGGGGGCCGGGGGGGAAGAGACCCAGTACTTC. Translating it yields CASSLWGAGGEETQYF.